This T cell receptor (beta chain) was sequenced for a study of early T cells in non-severe SARS-CoV-2 infection. In the library, individual cDNA molecules carried attached unique molecular identifiers. TCRdb fed the 5' RACE reads into MiXCR, producing one record per CDR3 protein. The sample carries roughly 50,000 distinct CDR3 sequences, 4.5% to 7% recorded once. There are many counts of this clonotype. Sequencing input: whole blood. The sequence was obtained from an adult who was a healthcare worker with PCR-confirmed SARS-CoV-2 infection or an uninfected control (not recorded which).

The CDR3 region is CASSTDDEQYF. CDR3 in DNA: TGTGCCAGCAGTACGGACGACGAGCAGTACTTC. The genes are TRBV6-6 and TRBJ2-7, with no clear D. Trimming pared 5 bases from V and 5 bases from J, leaving 7 bases between. The CDR3 spans 11 residues. Germline assignment: CDR1 MNHNY and CDR2 SVGAGI (reference sequence).